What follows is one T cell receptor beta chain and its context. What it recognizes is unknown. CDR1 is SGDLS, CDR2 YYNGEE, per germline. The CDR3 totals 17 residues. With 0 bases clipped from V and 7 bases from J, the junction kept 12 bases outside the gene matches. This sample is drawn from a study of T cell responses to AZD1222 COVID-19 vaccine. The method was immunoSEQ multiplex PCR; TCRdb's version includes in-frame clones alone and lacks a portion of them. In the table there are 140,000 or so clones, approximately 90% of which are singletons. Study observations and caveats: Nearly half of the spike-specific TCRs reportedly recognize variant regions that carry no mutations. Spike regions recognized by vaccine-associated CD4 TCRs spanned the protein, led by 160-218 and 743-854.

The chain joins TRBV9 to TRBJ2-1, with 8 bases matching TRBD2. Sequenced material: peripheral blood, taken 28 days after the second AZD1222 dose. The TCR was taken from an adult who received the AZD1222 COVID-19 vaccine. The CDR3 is CASSVGSVSGKGNEQFF. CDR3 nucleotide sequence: TGTGCCAGCAGCGTAGGTTCGGTTAGCGGGAAAGGAAATGAGCAGTTCTTC.